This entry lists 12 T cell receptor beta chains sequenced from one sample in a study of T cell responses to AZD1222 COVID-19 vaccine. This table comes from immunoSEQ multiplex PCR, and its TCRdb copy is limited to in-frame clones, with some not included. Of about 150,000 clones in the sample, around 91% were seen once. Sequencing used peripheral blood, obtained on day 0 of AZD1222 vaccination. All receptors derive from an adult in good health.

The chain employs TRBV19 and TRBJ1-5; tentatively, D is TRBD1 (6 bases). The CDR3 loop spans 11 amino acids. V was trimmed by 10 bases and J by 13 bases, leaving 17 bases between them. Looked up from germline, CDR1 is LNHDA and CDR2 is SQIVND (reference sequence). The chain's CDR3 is CATSLGGVQHF. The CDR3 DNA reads TGTGCCACTTCTTTGGGGGGCGTTCAGCATTTT. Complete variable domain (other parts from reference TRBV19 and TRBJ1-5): DGGITQSPKYLFRKEGQNVTLSCEQNLNHDAMYWYRQDPGQGLRLIYYSQIVNDFQKGDIAEGYSVSREKKESFPLTVTSAQKNPTAFYLCATSLGGVQHFGDGTRLSIL.

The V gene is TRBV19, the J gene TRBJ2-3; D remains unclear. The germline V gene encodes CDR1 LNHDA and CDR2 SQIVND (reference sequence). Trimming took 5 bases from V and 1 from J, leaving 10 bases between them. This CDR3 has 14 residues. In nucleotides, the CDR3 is TGTGCCAGTAGTCTTGGGTACCGCACAGATACGCAGTATTTT. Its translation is CASSLGYRTDTQYF.

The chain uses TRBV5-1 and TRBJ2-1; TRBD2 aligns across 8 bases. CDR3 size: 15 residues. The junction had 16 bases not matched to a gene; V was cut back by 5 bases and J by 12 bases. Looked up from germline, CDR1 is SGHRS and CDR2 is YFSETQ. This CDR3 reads CASRFGVGTREPQFF. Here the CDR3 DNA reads TGCGCCAGCAGATTTGGGGTGGGGACTAGAGAACCGCAGTTCTTC. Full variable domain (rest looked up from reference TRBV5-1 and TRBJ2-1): KAGVTQTPRYLIKTRGQQVTLSCSPISGHRSVSWYQQTPGQGLQFLFEYFSETQRNKGNFPGRFSGRQFSNSRSEMNVSTLELGDSALYLCASRFGVGTREPQFFGPGTRLTVL.

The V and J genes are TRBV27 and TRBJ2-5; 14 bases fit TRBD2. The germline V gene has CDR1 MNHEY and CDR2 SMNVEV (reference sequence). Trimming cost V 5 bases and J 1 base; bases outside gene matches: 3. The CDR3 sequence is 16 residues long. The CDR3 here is CASSLGLAGGQETQYF. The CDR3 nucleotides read TGTGCCAGCAGTCTCGGACTAGCGGGGGGCCAAGAGACCCAGTACTTC.

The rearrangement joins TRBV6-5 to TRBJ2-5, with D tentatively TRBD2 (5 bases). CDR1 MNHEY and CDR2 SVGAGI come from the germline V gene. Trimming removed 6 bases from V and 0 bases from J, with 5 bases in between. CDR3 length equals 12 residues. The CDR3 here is CASRDYQETQYF. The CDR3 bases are TGTGCCAGCAGGGACTACCAAGAGACCCAGTACTTC.

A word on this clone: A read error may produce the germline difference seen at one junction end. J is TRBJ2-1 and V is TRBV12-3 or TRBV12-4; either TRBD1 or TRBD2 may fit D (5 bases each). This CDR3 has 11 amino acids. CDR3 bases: TGTGCCAGCAGTTCGGGACGTGAGCCGTTCTTC. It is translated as CASSSGREPFF.

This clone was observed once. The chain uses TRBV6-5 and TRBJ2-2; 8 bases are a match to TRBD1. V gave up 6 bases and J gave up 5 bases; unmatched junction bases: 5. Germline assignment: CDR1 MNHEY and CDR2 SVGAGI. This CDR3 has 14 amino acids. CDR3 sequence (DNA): TGTGCCAGCAGGTCGACAGGGGTTACCGGGGAGCTGTTTTTT. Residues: CASRSTGVTGELFF.

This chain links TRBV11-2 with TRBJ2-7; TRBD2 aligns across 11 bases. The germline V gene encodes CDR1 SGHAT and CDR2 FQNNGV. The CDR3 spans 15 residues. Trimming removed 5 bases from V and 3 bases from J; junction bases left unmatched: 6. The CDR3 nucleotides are TGTGCCAGCAGCAACCGACTAGCGGGGATCTACGAGCAGTACTTC. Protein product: CASSNRLAGIYEQYF.

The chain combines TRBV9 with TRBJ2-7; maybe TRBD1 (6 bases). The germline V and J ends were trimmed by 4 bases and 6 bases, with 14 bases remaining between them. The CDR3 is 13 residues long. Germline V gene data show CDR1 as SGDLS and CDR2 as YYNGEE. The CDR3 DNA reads TGTGCCAGCAGCCGGACCCAGGGGCCCGAGCAGTACTTC. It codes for CASSRTQGPEQYF.

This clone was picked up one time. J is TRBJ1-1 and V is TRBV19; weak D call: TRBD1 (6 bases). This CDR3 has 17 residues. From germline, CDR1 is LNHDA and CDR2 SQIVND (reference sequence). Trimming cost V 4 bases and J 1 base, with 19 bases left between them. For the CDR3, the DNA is TGTGCCAGTAGTACCCAACTCCGGACAGACCGGAACACTGAAGCTTTCTTT. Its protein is CASSTQLRTDRNTEAFF.

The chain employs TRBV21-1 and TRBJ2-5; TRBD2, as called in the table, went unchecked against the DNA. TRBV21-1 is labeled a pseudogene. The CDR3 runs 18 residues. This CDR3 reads CASSPPDYPKLEQETQYF. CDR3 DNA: TGTGCCAGCAGCCCTCCGGACTACCCCAAACTAGAACAAGAGACCCAGTACTTC.

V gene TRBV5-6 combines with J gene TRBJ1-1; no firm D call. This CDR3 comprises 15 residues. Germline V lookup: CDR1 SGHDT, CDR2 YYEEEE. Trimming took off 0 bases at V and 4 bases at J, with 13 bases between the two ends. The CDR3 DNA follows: TGTGCCAGCAGCTTGGGGGCCTCGAGGGTCACTGAAGCTTTCTTT. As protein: CASSLGASRVTEAFF.